The T cell receptor (beta chain) under discussion was sequenced for a study of Tregs in tolerant kidney transplant recipients. Germline V lookup: CDR1 MGHRA, CDR2 YSYEKL. V was pared by 1 base and J by 2 bases, with 9 bases between. The CDR3 loop spans 14 amino acids. The protocol was immunoSEQ multiplex PCR, while the TCRdb copy is restricted to in-frame clones and leaves out a portion. The sample yields about 64,000 clones, approximately 87% seen once. Recipients received nonmyeloablative bone marrow transplants from related graft donors, with transient mixed chimerism. A word on this clone: Its specificity is not known.

Overall study findings and caveats: Biological reproducibility was not directly addressed, but technical replication error appeared minimal. Validation in larger populations is needed because few patients were studied.

This clonotype originated in a human patient who received a combined kidney and bone marrow transplant. A share of the T cells may be of graft donor origin. The sequencing used CD4+ T cells from blood (PBMCs), collected 6 months after the transplant. The rearrangement links TRBV4-1 to TRBJ2-7; D is uncertain. The CDR3 bases are TGCGCCAGCAGCCAAGTGGGCAGTCCCTACGAGCAGTACTTC. Protein sequence: CASSQVGSPYEQYF.